This T cell receptor (beta chain) was observed in a study of OX40 agonist ivuxolimab in advanced cancers. Whole-study context: Patients receiving dose escalation had hepatocellular carcinoma, melanoma, renal cell or head and neck cancer. Findings and caveats of the study: More expanded clones were seen, on average, in CD8+ T cells than in CD4+. Dose levels from 0.1 to 3.0 mg/kg saw CD4+ and CD8+ blood T cells expand clonally by week 6.

TCRdb keeps only in-frame clones here, not all; method: immunoSEQ multiplex PCR. The sample has roughly 74,000 clones; over 85% are singletons. As for this clone: Its antigen is unknown.

People who had autoimmune disease history or systemic immunosuppression were excluded. Trimming took 5 bases from V and 2 from J; bases not matched to a gene: 4. Germline CDR1 reads SGHAT; CDR2 reads FQDESV (reference sequence). This CDR3 has 15 residues. This material consisted of CD4+ or CD8+ T cells sorted from blood, taken in a trial of the OX40 agonist ivuxolimab. The receptor comes from an adult with an advanced solid tumor such as melanoma, head and neck, liver or kidney cancer. This sequence joins TRBV11-1 and TRBJ2-3, with 10 bases that match TRBD1. CDR3 residues: CASSHGTGDTDTQYF. Here the CDR3 DNA reads TGTGCCAGCAGCCACGGGACAGGGGACACAGATACGCAGTATTTT.